These T cell receptor beta chains were read from a single sample in a study of cytomegalovirus exposure and HLA in healthy donors. The repertoire was sequenced with immunoSEQ multiplex PCR; TCRdb's copy has only in-frame clones and lacks some. The table has roughly 150,000 clones, about 72% seen once. Source material: PBMCs. These receptor sequences come from a male donor in good health and CMV-seronegative. CDR3s include the opening cysteine and the closing phenylalanine or tryptophan. D genes are given only for firm matches. Some rows have no size entry. The others give once, few or many, or a class for an expanded clone.

d_gene,abundance,v_gene,j_gene,CDR3nt,CDR3aa
TRBD1,NA,TRBV5-4,TRBJ2-1,TGTGCCAGCAGAACACAGGGGGCTTCCTACAATGAGCAGTTCTTC,CASRTQGASYNEQFF
TRBD1,NA,TRBV5-5,TRBJ2-4,TGTGCCAGCAGCCCCGGGACAGAGACAGCCAAAAACATTCAGTACTTC,CASSPGTETAKNIQYF
NA,NA,TRBV2,TRBJ2-7,TGTGCCGGAACAGGACGTTCCTACGAGCAGTACTTC,CAGTGRSYEQYF
TRBD1,NA,TRBV9,TRBJ2-1,TGTGCCAGCAGCGGGGGGACAGCCGATGAGCAGTTCTTC,CASSGGTADEQFF
TRBD1,few,TRBV27,TRBJ2-4,TGTGCCAGCAGCACCTACGGACAGGGACAAGCCAAAAACATTCAGTACTTC,CASSTYGQGQAKNIQYF
TRBD1,NA,TRBV6-1,TRBJ1-4,TGTGCCAGCAGTGAATCGGACAGGGAAAAACTGTTTTTT,CASSESDREKLFF
NA,few,TRBV4-1,TRBJ2-3,TGCGCCAGCAGCCTGGTACTAGCAGATACGCAGTATTTT,CASSLVLADTQYF
NA,few,TRBV9,TRBJ2-1,TGTGCCAGCAGCTTGGGACCCCAGGGGGGTGAGCAGTTCTTC,CASSLGPQGGEQFF
TRBD1,NA,TRBV5-1,TRBJ2-1,TGCGCCAGCAGCCCCCGGGACAGGGACTACAATGAGCAGTTCTTC,CASSPRDRDYNEQFF
NA,NA,TRBV6-5,TRBJ2-5,TGTGCCAGCAGCGCAGGGGTAGGGGAGACCCAGTACTTC,CASSAGVGETQYF
TRBD2,NA,TRBV19,TRBJ2-3,TGTGCCAGTAACCTTGGGGGGGAGGGTAGTACGCAGTATTTT,CASNLGGEGSTQYF
NA,NA,TRBV5-5,TRBJ1-1,TGTGCCAGCAGCTTGGAAGGGGGAACGAACACTGAAGCTTTCTTT,CASSLEGGTNTEAFF
TRBD1,NA,TRBV5-1,TRBJ2-5,TGCGCCAGCAGAAGTACCGGGACAGGGGGGGAGACCCAGTACTTC,CASRSTGTGGETQYF
NA,NA,TRBV9,TRBJ1-2,TGTGCCAGCAGCGTAGTCGGGGGAGGTGGCTACACCTTC,CASSVVGGGGYTF
TRBD1,NA,TRBV28,TRBJ2-6,TGTGCCAGCAGTCAGACAGGGACTGGGGCCAACGTCCTGACTTTC,CASSQTGTGANVLTF
TRBD2,NA,TRBV10-2,TRBJ2-7,TGCGCCAGCAGTGAAAGCGGGAGCTCCTACGAGCAGTACTTC,CASSESGSSYEQYF
TRBD2,NA,TRBV7-7,TRBJ2-2,TGTGCCAGCAGCACGGGACTAGGTCACGCCGGGGAGCTGTTTTTT,CASSTGLGHAGELFF
TRBD2,NA,TRBV7-3,TRBJ2-5,TGTGCCAGCAGACAAACCCCCGGGGGGTCAGTGGAGACCCAGTACTTC,CASRQTPGGSVETQYF
NA,NA,TRBV28,TRBJ1-2,TGTGCCAGCAGTTTACAGGGGCGCTATGGCTACACCTTC,CASSLQGRYGYTF
TRBD1,NA,TRBV11-3,TRBJ2-7,TGTGCCACTTCAAGGACAGGGGGCTTCTCCGGGGGAGAGCAGTACTTC,CATSRTGGFSGGEQYF
TRBD1,NA,TRBV25-1,TRBJ1-2,TGTGCCAGCAAGTCACAGGGGGCGAGTAACTATGGCTACACCTTC,CASKSQGASNYGYTF
NA,NA,TRBV7-2,TRBJ2-2,TGTGCCAGCAGCTTAGGGCTCCCTAGCGGGACAGGCGGGGAGCTGTTTTTT,CASSLGLPSGTGGELFF